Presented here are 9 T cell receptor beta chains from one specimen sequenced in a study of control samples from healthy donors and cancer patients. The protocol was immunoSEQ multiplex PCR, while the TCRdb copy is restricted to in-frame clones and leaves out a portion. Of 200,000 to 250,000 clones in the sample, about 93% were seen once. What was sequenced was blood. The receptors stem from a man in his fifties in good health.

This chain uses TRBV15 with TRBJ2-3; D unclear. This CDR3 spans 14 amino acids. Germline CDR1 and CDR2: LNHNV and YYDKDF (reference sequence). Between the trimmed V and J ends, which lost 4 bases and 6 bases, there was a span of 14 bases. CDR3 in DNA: TGTGCCACCAGCAAAGGACGGCCCCTGGATACGCAGTATTTT. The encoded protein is CATSKGRPLDTQYF.

Here the CDR3 DNA reads TGTGCCAGCAGTTACTCGGTGATGGTCGTAGAGACCCAGTACTTC. Amino acids: CASSYSVMVVETQYF. The chain couples TRBV6-5 to TRBJ2-5, with D unresolved. The CDR3 length is 15 residues. CDR1 and CDR2 from the germline V gene are MNHEY and SVGAGI. Trimming left V 0 bases short and J 4 bases short, with 12 bases between.

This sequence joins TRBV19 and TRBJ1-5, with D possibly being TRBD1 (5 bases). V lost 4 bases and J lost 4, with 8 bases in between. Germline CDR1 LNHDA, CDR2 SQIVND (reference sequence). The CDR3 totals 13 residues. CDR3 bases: TGTGCCAGTAGTAGAGACAGAAATCAGCCCCAGCATTTT. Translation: CASSRDRNQPQHF.

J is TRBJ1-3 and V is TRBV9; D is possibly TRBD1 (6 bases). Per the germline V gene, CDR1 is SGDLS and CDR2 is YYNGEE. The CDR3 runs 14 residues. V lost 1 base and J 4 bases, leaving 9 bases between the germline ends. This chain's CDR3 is CASSVYREGNTIYF. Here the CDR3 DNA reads TGTGCCAGCAGCGTATACAGGGAGGGAAACACCATATATTTT.

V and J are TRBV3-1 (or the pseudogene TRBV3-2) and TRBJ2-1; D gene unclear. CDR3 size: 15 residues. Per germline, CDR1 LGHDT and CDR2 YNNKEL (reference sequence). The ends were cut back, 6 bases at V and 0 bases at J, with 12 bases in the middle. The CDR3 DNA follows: TGTGCCAGCAGTGCTGACCGTAGCTCCTACAATGAGCAGTTCTTC. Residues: CASSADRSSYNEQFF.

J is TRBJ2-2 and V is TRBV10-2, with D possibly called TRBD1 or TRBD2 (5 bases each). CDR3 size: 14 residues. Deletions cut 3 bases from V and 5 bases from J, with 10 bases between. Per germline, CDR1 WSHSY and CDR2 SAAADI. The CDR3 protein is CASSDGGGTGELFF. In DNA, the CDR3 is TGCGCCAGCAGTGATGGGGGTGGGACCGGGGAGCTGTTTTTT.

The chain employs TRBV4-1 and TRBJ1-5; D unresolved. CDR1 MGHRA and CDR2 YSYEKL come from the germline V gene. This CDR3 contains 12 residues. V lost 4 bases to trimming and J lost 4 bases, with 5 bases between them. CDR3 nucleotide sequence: TGCGCCAGCAGCCGAGCTAATCAGCCCCAGCATTTT. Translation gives CASSRANQPQHF.

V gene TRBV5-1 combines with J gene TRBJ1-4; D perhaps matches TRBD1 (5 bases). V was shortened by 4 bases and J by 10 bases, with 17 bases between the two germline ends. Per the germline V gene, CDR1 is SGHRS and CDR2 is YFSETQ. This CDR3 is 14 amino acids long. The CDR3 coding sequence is TGCGCCAGCAGCACGAATGGGGGTCTCGGAAAACTGTTTTTT. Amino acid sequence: CASSTNGGLGKLFF.

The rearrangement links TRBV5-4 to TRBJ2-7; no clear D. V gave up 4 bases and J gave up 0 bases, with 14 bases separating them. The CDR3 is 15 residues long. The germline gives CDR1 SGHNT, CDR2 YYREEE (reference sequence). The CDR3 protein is CASSATGASSYEQYF. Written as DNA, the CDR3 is TGTGCCAGCAGCGCGACCGGAGCGAGCTCCTACGAGCAGTACTTC.